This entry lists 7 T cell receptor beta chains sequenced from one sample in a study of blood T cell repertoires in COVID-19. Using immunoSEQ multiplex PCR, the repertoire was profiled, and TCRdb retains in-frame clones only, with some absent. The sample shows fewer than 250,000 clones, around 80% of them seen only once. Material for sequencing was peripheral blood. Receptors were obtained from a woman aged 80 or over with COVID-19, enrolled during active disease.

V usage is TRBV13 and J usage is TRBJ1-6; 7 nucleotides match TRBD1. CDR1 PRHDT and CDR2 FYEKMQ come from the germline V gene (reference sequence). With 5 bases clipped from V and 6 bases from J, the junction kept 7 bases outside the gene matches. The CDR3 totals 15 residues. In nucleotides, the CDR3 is TGTGCCAGCAGCGCGACAGGGTACGGTAATTCACCCCTCCACTTT. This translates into CASSATGYGNSPLHF.

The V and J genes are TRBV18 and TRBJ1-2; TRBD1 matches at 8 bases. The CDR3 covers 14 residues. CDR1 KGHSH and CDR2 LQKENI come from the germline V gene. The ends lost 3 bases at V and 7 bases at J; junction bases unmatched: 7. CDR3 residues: CASSPQGADGGYTF. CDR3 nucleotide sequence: TGTGCCAGCTCACCTCAGGGGGCTGATGGTGGCTACACCTTC.

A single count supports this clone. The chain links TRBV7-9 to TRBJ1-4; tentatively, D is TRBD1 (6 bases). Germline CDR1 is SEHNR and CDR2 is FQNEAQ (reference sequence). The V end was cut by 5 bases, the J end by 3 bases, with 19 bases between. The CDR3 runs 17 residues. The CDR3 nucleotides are TGTGCCAGCAGCCTTCAGGGGCGCGGGTTAGCTAATGAAAAACTGTTTTTT. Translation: CASSLQGRGLANEKLFF.

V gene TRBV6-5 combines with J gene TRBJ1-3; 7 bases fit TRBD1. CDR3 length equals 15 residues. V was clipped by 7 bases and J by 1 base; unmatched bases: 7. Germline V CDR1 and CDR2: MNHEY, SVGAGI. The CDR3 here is CASIRQGSSGNTIYF. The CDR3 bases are TGTGCCAGCATTCGACAGGGATCTTCTGGAAACACCATATATTTT.

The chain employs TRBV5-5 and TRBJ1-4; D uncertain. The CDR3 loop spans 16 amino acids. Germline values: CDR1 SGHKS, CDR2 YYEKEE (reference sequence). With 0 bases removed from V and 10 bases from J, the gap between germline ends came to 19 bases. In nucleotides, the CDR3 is TGTGCCAGCAGCTTGGGCGGGCCTAGCATAGTCGGAAAACTGTTTTTT. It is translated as CASSLGGPSIVGKLFF.

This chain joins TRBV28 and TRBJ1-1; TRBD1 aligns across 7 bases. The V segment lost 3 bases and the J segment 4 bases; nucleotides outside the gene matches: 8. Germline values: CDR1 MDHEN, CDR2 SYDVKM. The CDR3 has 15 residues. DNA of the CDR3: TGTGCCAGCAGTTTCGCCCCGACAGGGCCCACTGAAGCTTTCTTT. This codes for CASSFAPTGPTEAFF.

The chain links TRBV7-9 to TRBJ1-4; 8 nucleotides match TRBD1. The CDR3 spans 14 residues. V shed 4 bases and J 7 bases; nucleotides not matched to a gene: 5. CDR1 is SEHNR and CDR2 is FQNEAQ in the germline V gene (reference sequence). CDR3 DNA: TGTGCCAGCAGCTCCAGGGGGCCCGGTGAAAAACTGTTTTTT. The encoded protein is CASSSRGPGEKLFF.